These 6 T cell receptor beta chains share one sample of origin, sequenced in a study of CD8+CD57+ T cells in acquired aplastic anemia. Template material for TCR beta VDJ and CDR3 profiling consisted of genomic DNA. TCRdb called the reads again in MiXCR, with one record for every CDR3 protein. The profile shows 150,000 to 200,000 distinct CDR3 sequences, over 60% of them singletons. The sample comprised sorted CD4+, CD8+, or CD8+CD57+ T cells (not recorded which) from PBMCs. Receptors were obtained from a human donor with severe aplastic anemia or a healthy control (not recorded which).

The chain is built from TRBV14 and TRBJ2-7, with D possibly matching TRBD1 (6 bases). In germline, CDR1 is SGHDN, CDR2 FVKESK. The CDR3 has 15 residues. V lost 5 bases and J 7 bases, leaving 21 bases between the germline ends. The CDR3, as DNA: TGTGCCAGCAGCGAACAGGGTCTGACTTCGGGGGAGCAGTACTTC. Translating gives CASSEQGLTSGEQYF.

The DNA for the CDR3 is TGTGCCAGCAGCTTACCGAGTAGCGGGGGGGGCTACGAGCAGTACTTC. It translates to CASSLPSSGGGYEQYF. This chain uses TRBV7-9 with TRBJ2-7; 11 bases agree with TRBD2. Germline lookup yields CDR1 SEHNR and CDR2 FQNEAQ (reference sequence). The CDR3 sequence is 16 residues long. V was clipped by 2 bases and J by 3 bases; unmatched bases: 6.

The chain carries TRBV2 and TRBJ2-5, with a weak D call TRBD2 (5 bases). From germline, CDR1 is SNHLY and CDR2 FYNNEI. V shed 3 bases and J shed 4 bases, with 6 bases lying between them. CDR3 length: 12 amino acids. The CDR3 is CASSDAGETQYF. Here the CDR3 DNA reads TGTGCCAGCAGTGATGCGGGAGAGACCCAGTACTTC.

About this clonotype: The junction departs from the called germline gene at one end, perhaps through a read error. The chain combines TRBV10-2 with TRBJ2-7; 7 bases are shared with TRBD2. This CDR3 has 14 residues. The V gene's germline CDR1 is WSHSY and CDR2 SAAADI. CDR3 region: CASRYSGLVNEQYF. In DNA, the CDR3 is TGTGCCAGCAGGTACTCCGGACTAGTGAACGAGCAGTACTTC.

This clonotype was observed many times. The chain combines TRBV9 with TRBJ2-7; the D gene could be TRBD1 or TRBD2 (5 bases each). This CDR3 is built from 13 residues. Germline assignment: CDR1 SGDLS and CDR2 YYNGEE. V was pared by 3 bases and J by 5 bases, with 12 bases between. The CDR3 here is CASSGGFKDEQYF. The CDR3 region has the DNA TGTGCCAGCAGCGGGGGGTTTAAGGACGAGCAGTACTTC. Using reference TRBV9 and TRBJ2-7 for the parts outside the CDR3, the full variable domain is DSGVTQTPKHLITATGQRVTLRCSPRSGDLSVYWYQQSLDQGLQFLIQYYNGEERAKGNILERFSAQQFPDLHSELNLSSLELGDSALYFCASSGGFKDEQYFGPGTRLTVT.

The V gene is TRBV2, the J gene TRBJ1-1, with 8 bases matching TRBD1. The germline V gene has CDR1 SNHLY and CDR2 FYNNEI. The CDR3 covers 13 residues. V trimming: 8 bases; J trimming: 7 bases; junction bases outside the gene matches: 9. The CDR3 protein is CASAWDRRIEAFF. In nucleotides, the CDR3 is TGTGCCAGCGCCTGGGACAGGAGGATTGAAGCTTTCTTT.